This TCR beta chain comes out of a study of T cell responses to AZD1222 COVID-19 vaccine. This clone was picked up a small number of times. This CDR3 is built from 13 residues. Trimming stripped 6 bases from V and 5 bases from J, with 13 bases between. Germline V gene data show CDR1 as MDHEN and CDR2 as SYDVKM. Profiled with immunoSEQ multiplex PCR; TCRdb holds only in-frame clones, not every one. The repertoire holds fewer than 130,000 clones, with approximately 90% as singletons. This chain joins TRBV28 and TRBJ1-2; D is unclear. The source material was peripheral blood, sampled on day 0 of AZD1222 vaccination. This clonotype was obtained from an adult in good health. The CDR3, as DNA: TGTGCCAGCAGGGAACTGGGCCGGTATGGCTACACCTTC. It encodes CASRELGRYGYTF.